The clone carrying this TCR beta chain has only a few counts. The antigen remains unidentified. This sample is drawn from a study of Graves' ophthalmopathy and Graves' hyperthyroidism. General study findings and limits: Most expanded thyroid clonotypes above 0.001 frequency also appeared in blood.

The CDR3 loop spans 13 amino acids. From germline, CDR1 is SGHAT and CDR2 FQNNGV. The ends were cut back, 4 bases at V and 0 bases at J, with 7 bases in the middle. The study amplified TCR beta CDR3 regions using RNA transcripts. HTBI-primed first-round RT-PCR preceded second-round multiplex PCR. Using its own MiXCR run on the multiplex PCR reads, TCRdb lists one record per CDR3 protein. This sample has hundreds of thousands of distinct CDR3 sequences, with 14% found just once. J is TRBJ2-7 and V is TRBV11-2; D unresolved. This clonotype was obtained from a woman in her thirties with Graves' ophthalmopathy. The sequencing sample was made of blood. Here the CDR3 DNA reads TGTGCCAGCAGCTCCGATGCCTCCTACGAGCAGTACTTC. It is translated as CASSSDASYEQYF.